This TCR beta chain was captured in a study of blood T cells in healthy people across ages. With a J-beta primer mix and a sample-barcoded 5' primer, a second PCR ran about 7 to 12 cycles. TCRdb re-derived calls from the 5' RACE reads in MiXCR, one entry per CDR3 protein. The sample consists of 550,000 to 700,000 distinct CDR3 sequences, approximately 25% of them appearing once. This CDR3 is 12 amino acids long. CDR1 and CDR2 from the germline V gene are SQVTM and ANQGSEA. The V call is TRBV29-1, the J call TRBJ1-1, with D possibly TRBD1 on 6 matching bases. This receptor was obtained from a woman aged 70-85 years in good health. Sequencing was performed on blood. CDR3 in amino acids: CSTQQGYTEAFF. The CDR3 bases are TGCAGTACCCAACAGGGCTACACTGAAGCTTTCTTT. Filled out from reference TRBV29-1 and TRBJ1-1, the complete variable domain reads SAVISQKPSRDICQRGTSLTIQCQVDSQVTMMFWYRQQPGQSLTLIATANQGSEATYESGFVIDKFPISRPNLTFSTLTVSNMSPEDSSIYLCSTQQGYTEAFFGQGTRLTVV.